The clone carrying this TCR beta chain was detected many times. Its antigen is not identified. Amplification of TCR beta CDR3 regions was performed using RNA transcripts as template. With the HTBI primer set, the TCR CDR3 went through a first round of RT-PCR. TCRdb called the multiplex PCR reads again in MiXCR, with one record for every CDR3 protein. Here the sample spans about 590,000 distinct CDR3 sequences, approximately 14% being singletons. These data belong to a study of T cells in Graves' hyperthyroidism and ophthalmopathy. As for the study in general: Peripheral blood was acquired at first diagnosis, ahead of any therapy whatsoever. Points from the study as a whole: Blood also showed most of the thyroid clonotypes that were expanded above 0.001.

In germline, CDR1 is MDHEN, CDR2 SYDVKM. The CDR3 consists of 15 residues. Trimming removed 3 bases from V and 0 bases from J, with 11 bases in between. The rearrangement joins TRBV28 to TRBJ1-1, with D perhaps matching TRBD1 (5 bases). Sequenced material: blood. The source is a woman aged 30 to 39 with Graves' hyperthyroidism. In DNA form, the CDR3 reads TGTGCCAGCAGTTTGACGGACAAGATGAACACTGAAGCTTTCTTT. It specifies CASSLTDKMNTEAFF.